These 30 T cell receptor beta chains share one sample of origin, sequenced in a study of blood T cell repertoires in COVID-19. The assay was immunoSEQ multiplex PCR, and TCRdb's table has in-frame clones only and misses some. In the table there are about 190,000 clones, around 87% of which are singletons. The sequenced material came from peripheral blood. All receptors derive from a man aged 50 to 59 with acute or convalescent COVID-19.

J is TRBJ1-2 and V is TRBV28, with D unresolved. Germline values: CDR1 MDHEN, CDR2 SYDVKM. This CDR3 is 14 amino acids long. Trimming stripped 1 base from V and 2 bases from J, with 8 bases between. The CDR3 bases are TGTGCCAGCAGTTTATCCAACAGAAACTATGGCTACACCTTC. Its translation is CASSLSNRNYGYTF.

V and J are TRBV14 and TRBJ1-2, with 12 bases lining up with TRBD1. The V segment lost 1 base and the J segment 4 bases; nucleotides outside the gene matches: 4. This CDR3 contains 16 residues. CDR1 and CDR2 (germline): SGHDN, FVKESK. CDR3 amino acids: CASSQVGQGAIYGYTF. DNA of the CDR3: TGTGCCAGCAGCCAAGTGGGACAGGGGGCTATCTATGGCTACACCTTC.

This clone was seen a single time. The chain links TRBV3-1 (or the pseudogene TRBV3-2) to TRBJ1-1, with D perhaps TRBD1 (5 bases). This CDR3 region has 16 residues. V dropped 4 bases and J dropped 1 base, with 16 bases sitting between them. The V gene's germline CDR1 is LGHDT and CDR2 YNNKEL (reference sequence). CDR3 DNA sequence: TGTGCCAGCAGCCCCACTCGGGGGATGGAGAACACTGAAGCTTTCTTT. Its translation is CASSPTRGMENTEAFF.

This chain connects TRBV19 to TRBJ1-4; 7 nucleotides agree with TRBD1. Trimming at V came to 3 bases and at J to 0 bases, leaving 16 bases not matched to a gene. Germline V gene lookup returns CDR1 LNHDA and CDR2 SQIVND (reference sequence). The CDR3 runs 20 residues. The CDR3 sequence: CASSIGGFLDRFSTNEKLFF. CDR3 sequence (DNA): TGTGCCAGTAGTATTGGTGGATTCCTGGACAGGTTCTCAACTAATGAAAAACTGTTTTTT. Variable domain in full (rest from reference TRBV19 and TRBJ1-4): DGGITQSPKYLFRKEGQNVTLSCEQNLNHDAMYWYRQDPGQGLRLIYYSQIVNDFQKGDIAEGYSVSREKKESFPLTVTSAQKNPTAFYLCASSIGGFLDRFSTNEKLFFGSGTQLSVL.

The V call is TRBV6-5, the J call TRBJ1-2; 9 bases fit TRBD1. Germline-derived CDR1 and CDR2 are MNHEY and SVGAGI. Unmatched junction bases numbered 11, after V lost 7 bases and J lost 5 bases. The CDR3 has 15 residues. The CDR3 region is CASISAGTGIYGYTF. CDR3 DNA sequence: TGTGCCAGCATCTCAGCCGGGACAGGGATTTATGGCTACACCTTC.

The genes are TRBV24-1 and TRBJ1-5, with D unclear. The V end was cut by 5 bases, the J end by 4 bases, with 11 bases between. The germline V gene has CDR1 KGHDR and CDR2 SFDVKD. The CDR3 contains 14 residues. This CDR3 is CATSGSQKNQPQHF. The CDR3 DNA is TGTGCCACCAGTGGAAGTCAGAAAAATCAGCCCCAGCATTTT.

The gene calls are TRBV2 and TRBJ1-4; 11 positions match TRBD1. There are 14 residues in the CDR3. The germline gives CDR1 SNHLY, CDR2 FYNNEI. J was trimmed by 8 bases and V by 8 bases; bases with no gene match: 7. The CDR3 DNA reads TGTGCCAGCGGACGGGACAGGGGGGAAGAAAAACTGTTTTTT. This translates into CASGRDRGEEKLFF.

The rearrangement joins TRBV11-2 to TRBJ2-7, with D perhaps TRBD2 (6 bases). The V gene's germline CDR1 is SGHAT and CDR2 FQNNGV. CDR3 length: 13 residues. Deletions cut 5 bases from V and 7 bases from J, with 15 bases between. CDR3 nucleotide sequence: TGTGCCAGCAGCCTCCTGACTAGTTTGGAGCAGTACTTC. Protein sequence: CASSLLTSLEQYF.

The chain couples TRBV27 to TRBJ2-5; 7 nucleotides line up with TRBD2. This CDR3 spans 16 amino acids. Germline V gives CDR1 MNHEY, CDR2 SMNVEV (reference sequence). J gave up 5 bases and V 4 bases, and 13 bases lay outside the gene matches. The CDR3 protein is CASSSLRAGVRETQYF. The CDR3 DNA follows: TGTGCCAGCAGTTCTTTGAGGGCGGGAGTGCGGGAGACCCAGTACTTC.

The V gene is TRBV28, the J gene TRBJ2-7; no definite D call. V lost 1 base and J 2 bases, leaving 3 bases between the germline ends. The CDR3 has 12 amino acids. Germline V gene sequence: CDR1 MDHEN, CDR2 SYDVKM. The CDR3 region has the DNA TGTGCCAGCAGTTTATCAGCCTACGAGCAGTACTTC. Its protein is CASSLSAYEQYF.

A few counts support this clone. The V and J genes are TRBV5-4 and TRBJ1-6, with 12 bases that match TRBD1. Germline values: CDR1 SGHNT, CDR2 YYREEE (reference sequence). The CDR3 has 19 amino acids. The V gene end was trimmed by 2 bases and the J gene end by 8 bases; junction bases not matched to a gene: 14. The CDR3 region is CASSFKRWDRGLWDSPLHF. CDR3 DNA: TGTGCCAGCAGCTTCAAACGGTGGGACAGGGGGCTTTGGGATTCACCCCTCCACTTT.

The chain recombines TRBV20-1 with TRBJ2-7; TRBD1 aligns across 8 bases. The CDR3 is made up of 12 amino acids. V shed 6 bases, J shed 3 bases, and the junction held 4 bases outside the gene matches. CDR1 and CDR2 from the germline V gene are DFQATT and SNEGSKA (reference sequence). CDR3 bases: TGCAGTGCAAGTGGACAGGGCTACGAGCAGTACGTC. It yields the protein CSASGQGYEQYV.

The chain joins TRBV29-1 to TRBJ1-2; D might be TRBD1 (6 bases). This CDR3 spans 13 amino acids. The V gene's germline CDR1 is SQVTM and CDR2 ANQGSEA. Deletions cut 4 bases from V and 8 bases from J, with 17 bases between. CDR3 sequence: CSVGGRRGAGYTF. The CDR3 DNA is TGCAGCGTTGGGGGGCGTCGTGGGGCAGGCTACACCTTC.

The chain carries TRBV11-2 and TRBJ2-7; no clear D gene. This CDR3 contains 12 residues. The V gene lost 1 base and the J gene lost 6 bases, with 7 bases spanning the gap. Looked up from germline, CDR1 is SGHAT and CDR2 is FQNNGV. The CDR3 DNA sequence: TGTGCCAGCAGCTTAGGAGAGGCCGAGCAGTACTTC. Protein: CASSLGEAEQYF.

This sequence joins TRBV20-1 and TRBJ2-3; no firm D call. Trimming left V 5 bases short and J 1 base short, with 4 bases between. CDR1 is DFQATT, CDR2 SNEGSKA, per germline (reference sequence). The CDR3 loop spans 11 amino acids. The CDR3 region has the DNA TGCAGTGCTGGCCGCACAGATACGCAGTATTTT. It translates to CSAGRTDTQYF.

V and J are TRBV4-1 and TRBJ1-6; D might be TRBD1 (6 bases). Trimming cost V 3 bases and J 7 bases, with 13 bases left between them. The CDR3 is 15 amino acids. The V gene's germline CDR1 is MGHRA and CDR2 YSYEKL. The CDR3, as DNA: TGCGCCAGCAGCCAGATGGACAGAACGAATTCACCCCTCCACTTT. Protein: CASSQMDRTNSPLHF.

This clone has only one observation. This rearrangement joins TRBV3-1 (or the pseudogene TRBV3-2) to TRBJ1-3, with 7 bases that match TRBD1. The CDR3 is 15 residues long. The germline V gene encodes CDR1 LGHDT and CDR2 YNNKEL (reference sequence). The V gene end was trimmed by 1 base and the J gene end by 2 bases; junction bases not matched to a gene: 2. In DNA form, the CDR3 reads TGTGCCAGCAGCCAAGTCACAGGGGCTGGAAACACCATATATTTT. This sequence encodes CASSQVTGAGNTIYF.

The rearrangement links TRBV9 to TRBJ2-1, with a weak D call TRBD1 (5 bases). Germline lookup yields CDR1 SGDLS and CDR2 YYNGEE. V was pared by 0 bases and J by 2 bases, with 9 bases between. The CDR3 has 15 amino acids. CDR3 nucleotides: TGTGCCAGCAGCGTAGTGGCAGGGCCCTACAATGAGCAGTTCTTC. Its translation: CASSVVAGPYNEQFF.

This clone was found a few times. The rearrangement uses TRBV5-1 and TRBJ1-3, with 12 bases fitting TRBD1. Germline V gene data show CDR1 as SGHRS and CDR2 as YFSETQ. The junction had 3 bases not matched to a gene; V was cut back by 4 bases and J by 4 bases. This CDR3 is 15 amino acids long. CDR3 amino acids: CASSAGQGAGNTIYF. DNA of the CDR3: TGCGCCAGCAGCGCGGGACAGGGGGCAGGAAACACCATATATTTT. The variable domain in full, with the rest retrieved from reference TRBV5-1 and TRBJ1-3, is KAGVTQTPRYLIKTRGQQVTLSCSPISGHRSVSWYQQTPGQGLQFLFEYFSETQRNKGNFPGRFSGRQFSNSRSEMNVSTLELGDSALYLCASSAGQGAGNTIYFGEGSWLTVV.

The V call is TRBV19, the J call TRBJ2-3; a possible D gene is TRBD2 (6 bases). Trimming removed 5 bases from V and 3 bases from J, with 15 bases in between. This CDR3 region has 15 residues. Germline-derived CDR1 and CDR2 are LNHDA and SQIVND (reference sequence). CDR3 bases: TGTGCCAGTAGTTATAGCGGAGGAGGGACAGATACGCAGTATTTT. Translated, it gives CASSYSGGGTDTQYF.

This clone was detected a few times. This chain joins TRBV29-1 and TRBJ1-5; 7 nucleotides agree with TRBD1. The J segment lost 9 bases and the V segment lost 5 bases, leaving 7 bases of the junction unmatched. CDR3 size: 12 residues. Germline CDR1 reads SQVTM; CDR2 reads ANQGSEA. This chain's CDR3 is CSVQIAGGPQHF. CDR3 in DNA: TGCAGCGTTCAAATCGCAGGGGGGCCCCAGCATTTT.

This clone is a singleton in its sample. This chain links TRBV7-8 with TRBJ2-5; a weak D match, TRBD2 (5 bases). The V end lost 1 base, the J end lost 1 base, and 7 bases lay between the germline ends. CDR1 SGHVS and CDR2 FQNEAQ come from the germline V gene. The CDR3 is 14 amino acids. CDR3 sequence reads: CASSLVGSQETQYF. DNA for the CDR3: TGTGCCAGCAGCTTAGTAGGGAGCCAAGAGACCCAGTACTTC.

This chain connects TRBV2 to TRBJ2-1; 13 bases align to TRBD2. The CDR3 is made up of 13 amino acids. Trimming took 10 bases from V and 10 from J; bases not matched to a gene: 7. The germline gives CDR1 SNHLY, CDR2 FYNNEI. CDR3 in DNA: TGTGCCATCGGACTAGCGGGAGAATCGGAGCAGTTCTTC. Its protein is CAIGLAGESEQFF.

This clone has only one observation. The CDR3 DNA sequence: TGCAGTGCTAGTCATACCTACGAGGGGAGGGAGCAGTACTTC. Protein: CSASHTYEGREQYF. The chain carries TRBV20-1 and TRBJ2-7; D is perhaps TRBD2 (6 bases). The CDR3 contains 14 residues. Between the trimmed V and J ends, which lost 3 bases and 7 bases, there was a span of 19 bases. From germline, CDR1 is DFQATT and CDR2 SNEGSKA (reference sequence).

This chain uses TRBV28 with TRBJ1-6; perhaps TRBD1 as D (6 bases). From germline, CDR1 is MDHEN and CDR2 SYDVKM. Trimming left V 6 bases short and J 9 bases short, with 15 bases between. CDR3 length equals 14 residues. CDR3 DNA: TGTGCCAGCAGCCCAGGGGCTGGCCTTTCACCCCTCCACTTT. Residues: CASSPGAGLSPLHF.

The rearrangement links TRBV10-3 to TRBJ2-6; the D gene is possibly TRBD1 (5 bases). CDR3 length: 18 residues. V was cut by 0 bases and J by 0 bases, with 12 bases left in between. Looked up from germline, CDR1 is ENHRY and CDR2 is SYGVKD. The DNA for the CDR3 is TGTGCCATCAGTGAGTCGAAAGGCAGGGACTCTGGGGCCAACGTCCTGACTTTC. Translation gives CAISESKGRDSGANVLTF.

V gene TRBV5-6 combines with J gene TRBJ1-2; possibly TRBD1 for D (6 bases). Trimming removed 1 base from V and 4 bases from J, with 14 bases in between. This CDR3 region has 15 residues. The germline gives CDR1 SGHDT, CDR2 YYEEEE. The CDR3 is CASSLWGQGLYGYTF. The CDR3 DNA reads as TGTGCCAGCAGCTTGTGGGGGCAGGGCCTCTATGGCTACACCTTC.

The chain links TRBV28 to TRBJ2-1; TRBD2 matches at 7 bases. Looked up from germline, CDR1 is MDHEN and CDR2 is SYDVKM. The length of the CDR3 is 13 residues. With V trimmed by 7 bases and J by 6 bases, 6 bases remained unmatched. CDR3 sequence reads: CASTPGGSNEQFF. The CDR3 coding sequence is TGTGCCAGCACACCCGGGGGGTCCAATGAGCAGTTCTTC. Supplemented by reference TRBV28 and TRBJ2-1, the full variable domain reads DVKVTQSSRYLVKRTGEKVFLECVQDMDHENMFWYRQDPGLGLRLIYFSYDVKMKEKGDIPEGYSVSREKKERFSLILESASTNQTSMYLCASTPGGSNEQFFGPGTRLTVL.

This chain uses TRBV25-1 with TRBJ2-7; 7 bases line up with TRBD2. The germline V gene has CDR1 MGHDK and CDR2 SYGVNS. The CDR3 runs 15 residues. V lost 4 bases and J lost 2; bases outside the gene matches: 8. CDR3 bases: TGTGCCAGCAGTGTCGGGGAGGGGTCAACCTACGAGCAGTACTTC. It translates to CASSVGEGSTYEQYF.

This clone was recorded once. The CDR3 reads CASSEVTSADTQYF. The CDR3, as DNA: TGTGCCAGCAGTGAAGTAACTAGCGCCGATACGCAGTATTTT. V gene TRBV6-1 combines with J gene TRBJ2-3; TRBD2 matches 7 bases. The CDR3 runs to 14 residues. Germline CDR1 is MNHNS and CDR2 is SASEGT. V shed 1 base and J 6 bases; nucleotides not matched to a gene: 4.